Below, one T cell receptor beta chain is given with its context. Its specificity is not known. This record belongs to a study of breast tumors, draining lymph nodes, adjacent tissues. Study-level points and caveats: The data were judged consistent with most tumor T cells coming from lymph node and expanding in tumor. Tumor repertoires ranked between lymph nodes and nontumor tissue in diversity, with V and J gene preferences.

Axillary draining lymph nodes of breast cancer patients supplied the node samples. Each CDR3 protein is one row after TCRdb ran MiXCR on the multiplex PCR reads. The sample contains around 300,000 distinct CDR3 sequences, more than 30% of which appear only once. Trimming pared 6 bases from V and 8 bases from J, leaving 16 bases between. Germline lookup yields CDR1 MNHEY and CDR2 SVGEGT. The CDR3 spans 13 residues. The rearrangement links TRBV6-2 or TRBV6-3 to TRBJ1-2; D possibly corresponds to TRBD1 (5 bases). Sequencing input: axillary lymph node tissue. This receptor was obtained from a female donor with breast cancer. Some clones in this sample may be carry-over from other donors' samples. CDR3 nucleotide sequence: TGTGCCAGCAGGTTGCCAGGGAGCTGGGGCTACACCTTC. Protein: CASRLPGSWGYTF.